The clone carrying this T cell receptor beta chain has just a few counts. The antigen is not known. The sample comes from a study of T cell repertoires in cytomegalovirus infection. Whole-study context: It was recently identified HLA-C-restricted and well-studied HLA-B-restricted CMV epitopes that the study used.

TCRdb processed the reads anew with MiXCR; each CDR3 protein has one entry. This table holds 95,000 to 120,000 distinct CDR3 sequences, 30% found once. Germline V gene lookup returns CDR1 MNHEY and CDR2 SVGEGT. The CDR3 runs 15 residues. The ends lost 4 bases at V and 2 bases at J; junction bases unmatched: 7. Study observations and caveats: CMV-specific TCR beta clonotypes restricted by HLA-C dominated the ex vivo response.

This specimen was CD8+ T cells from cultured PBMCs, taken from culture after CMV antigen stimulation. This clonotype originated in a human donor in good health (CMV status not recorded). Some clones in this sample may be carry-over from other donors' samples. The rearrangement uses TRBV6-2 or TRBV6-3 and TRBJ2-5; 7 positions agree with TRBD1. CDR3: CASSFQDRPQETQYF. The CDR3 nucleotides read TGTGCCAGCAGTTTCCAGGACAGGCCACAAGAGACCCAGTACTTC.